The source of this T cell receptor beta chain is a study of OX40 agonist ivuxolimab in advanced cancers. Study summary: Patients undergoing dose escalation presented with hepatocellular carcinoma, melanoma, renal cell or head and neck cancer. Aged roughly 23 to 85 with a mean of approximately 60 years, they were 75% to 85% male. Three dose-escalation patients had partial responses: one with hepatocellular carcinoma and two with cutaneous melanoma.

Concerning this clone: The antigen is unknown.

The CDR3 spans 14 residues. V gave up 7 bases and J gave up 0 bases, with 11 bases separating them. CDR1 is MNHEY, CDR2 SMNVEV, per germline (reference sequence). Findings and limits, study-wide: Expanded clones belonging to CD8+ T cells outnumbered, on average, those of CD4+.

Some clones are missing from TCRdb's copy, which holds only in-frame ones; the method was immunoSEQ multiplex PCR. The table includes fewer than 20,000 clones, just under 75% detected once. The sequences come from CD4+ or CD8+ T cells sorted from blood, collected in a trial of the OX40 agonist ivuxolimab. The TCR sequence derives from an adult with an advanced solid tumor such as melanoma, head and neck, liver or kidney cancer. The chain carries TRBV27 and TRBJ2-3, with TRBD2 as a possible D gene (6 bases). Written as DNA, the CDR3 is TGTGCCAGCACCCCCGGGACTAGCACAGATACGCAGTATTTT. This translates into CASTPGTSTDTQYF.